The clone carrying this T cell receptor (beta chain) was found many times. This sample is drawn from a study of response to subunit inactivated influenza vaccine. MiXCR was run by TCRdb on the RT-PCR reads, yielding one entry per CDR3 protein. This table holds 590,000 or so distinct CDR3 sequences, around 15% found once. The CDR3 extends over 13 amino acids. CDR1 SNHLY and CDR2 FYNNEI come from the germline V gene. V was cut by 1 base and J by 5 bases, with 5 bases left in between. The sequenced sample was PBMCs from blood, obtained around 15 days before vaccination. The chain combines TRBV2 with TRBJ2-2; D is perhaps TRBD1 or TRBD2 (5 bases each). This clonotype was sampled from a man aged 45-65 years who received an inactivated influenza vaccine. The CDR3 DNA reads TGTGCCAGCAGTGAAGGGGGGACCGGGGAGCTGTTTTTT. It codes for CASSEGGTGELFF.